The 17 T cell receptor beta chains below were found in one sample sequenced in a study of post-analysis software for immune sequencing data. Study-wide points: Four or five TRBV segments occurring more often in patients than controls included TRBV5-6, TRBV5-1 and TRBV20-1.

Prepared TCR beta cDNA libraries contained unique molecular identifiers. One entry per CDR3 protein, called by TCRdb with MiXCR from the PCR reads. The sample shows roughly 870,000 distinct CDR3 sequences, around 53% of them seen only once. What these receptors recognize is not known. The sequenced sample consisted of blood. The origin of the receptors is a girl between 5 and 17 years old with multiple sclerosis.

This clonotype was observed a single time. The chain has TRBV29-1 and TRBJ2-1; 7 bases are a match to TRBD1. Trimming at V came to 3 bases and at J to 5 bases, leaving 4 bases not matched to a gene. Germline-derived CDR1 and CDR2 are SQVTM and ANQGSEA. The CDR3 sequence is 13 residues long. CDR3 loop: CSVDRGRNNEQFF. Written as DNA, the CDR3 is TGCAGCGTTGACAGGGGGAGAAACAATGAGCAGTTCTTC.

The chain uses TRBV7-9 and TRBJ1-6; D gene ambiguous. Trimming took 5 bases from V and 9 from J, leaving 14 bases between them. Germline CDR1 reads SEHNR; CDR2 reads FQNEAQ (reference sequence). This CDR3 has 14 residues. The CDR3: CASSLAQSASPLHF. The CDR3 region has the DNA TGTGCCAGCAGCCTGGCCCAATCGGCTTCACCCCTCCACTTT.

This clonotype has at least ten counts. This chain connects TRBV29-1 to TRBJ2-4, with D unresolved. Deletions cut 1 base from V and 0 bases from J, with 4 bases between. This CDR3 is built from 13 residues. The V gene's germline CDR1 is SQVTM and CDR2 ANQGSEA. The CDR3 DNA sequence: TGCAGCGTTGAAGGGCTAGCCAAAAACATTCAGTACTTC. The encoded protein is CSVEGLAKNIQYF.

This clonotype has a handful of counts. This chain connects TRBV7-2 to TRBJ2-1; 11 positions match TRBD2. The junction had 7 bases not matched to a gene; V was cut back by 4 bases and J by 8 bases. Germline-derived CDR1 and CDR2 are SGHTA and FQGNSA. This CDR3 contains 15 residues. The CDR3 protein is CASSSPSGRRHEQFF. CDR3 DNA: TGTGCCAGCAGCTCCCCTAGCGGGAGGCGCCATGAGCAGTTCTTC.

The chain recombines TRBV7-2 with TRBJ2-6, with D hard to call. Trimming took off 0 bases at V and 5 bases at J, with 2 bases between the two ends. The CDR3 contains 13 residues. Germline V gives CDR1 SGHTA, CDR2 FQGNSA. The CDR3 DNA reads TGTGCCAGCAGCTTAGCCAGGGCCAACGTCCTGACTTTC. This translates into CASSLARANVLTF.

This clonotype occurred a few times. The gene calls are TRBV6-6 and TRBJ2-7; TRBD1 agrees at 9 bases. The V and J ends lost 5 bases and 3 bases, in that order; junction bases with no gene match: 5. The CDR3 has 14 residues. Looked up from germline, CDR1 is MNHNY and CDR2 is SVGAGI (reference sequence). DNA of the CDR3: TGTGCCAGCAGTCACCGGGACAGGGACTACGAGCAGTACTTC. Protein sequence: CASSHRDRDYEQYF.

The chain couples TRBV24-1 to TRBJ1-2, with 7 bases matching TRBD1. With 3 bases clipped from V and 8 bases from J, the junction kept 11 bases outside the gene matches. CDR1 is KGHDR, CDR2 SFDVKD, per germline. The CDR3 length is 15 residues. The CDR3 here is CATSDRSSRQGGYTF. The CDR3 DNA reads as TGTGCCACCAGTGATCGAAGTAGCAGACAGGGCGGCTACACCTTC.

V and J are TRBV12-3 or TRBV12-4 and TRBJ2-3; tentative D call: TRBD2 (5 bases). Trimming pared 3 bases from V and 4 bases from J, leaving 8 bases between. The length of the CDR3 is 13 residues. The CDR3 DNA reads TGTGCCAGCAGTTTGCCTAGCTCAGATACGCAGTATTTT. Amino acids: CASSLPSSDTQYF.

The chain links TRBV5-5 to TRBJ2-3; D might be TRBD2 (6 bases). Germline CDR1 and CDR2: SGHKS and YYEKEE (reference sequence). The CDR3 is 15 residues long. V gave up 0 bases and J gave up 5 bases, with 13 bases separating them. CDR3: CASSLDREQQDTQYF. The CDR3 DNA is TGTGCCAGCAGCTTGGACCGGGAGCAGCAAGATACGCAGTATTTT.

The genes are TRBV6-6 and TRBJ2-1; 8 positions agree with TRBD2. Losses at the gene ends were 10 bases for V and 9 bases for J; bases not matched to a gene: 14. Germline assignment: CDR1 MNHNY and CDR2 SVGAGI (reference sequence). The CDR3 is 14 amino acids. The CDR3 loop is CAIRAGASPPEQFF. For the CDR3, the DNA is TGTGCCATTAGAGCGGGGGCGTCGCCCCCTGAGCAGTTCTTC.

With regard to this clonotype: The junction and the germline gene differ at one end; a read error may be behind it. This chain joins TRBV7-3 and TRBJ2-3, with D possibly TRBD2 on 5 matching bases. Germline CDR1 and CDR2: SGHTA and FQGTGA. This CDR3 has 13 amino acids. The DNA of the CDR3 is TGTGCCGGCAGCCCCCAATGGGAAGGGAGTCAGTATTTT. Its protein is CAGSPQWEGSQYF. Complete variable domain (other parts from reference TRBV7-3 and TRBJ2-3): GAGVSQTPSNKVTEKGKYVELRCDPISGHTALYWYRQSLGQGPEFLIYFQGTGAADDSGLPNDRFFAVRPEGSVSTLKIQRTERGDSAVYLCAGSPQWEGSQYFGPGTRLTVL.

This clonotype was counted only a few times. The chain is built from TRBV5-1 and TRBJ2-7, with D possibly TRBD2 on 7 matching bases. Germline V gene data show CDR1 as SGHRS and CDR2 as YFSETQ. V was trimmed by 3 bases and J by 3 bases, leaving 19 bases between them. This CDR3 is built from 16 residues. The CDR3 is CASSSKGGALVYEQYF. CDR3 DNA: TGCGCCAGCAGCTCGAAGGGGGGGGCGCTGGTCTACGAGCAGTACTTC. Variable domain in full (rest from reference TRBV5-1 and TRBJ2-7): KAGVTQTPRYLIKTRGQQVTLSCSPISGHRSVSWYQQTPGQGLQFLFEYFSETQRNKGNFPGRFSGRQFSNSRSEMNVSTLELGDSALYLCASSSKGGALVYEQYFGPGTRLTVT.

CDR3 sequence reads: CASSPSSGQPALREQYF. The CDR3 nucleotides are TGTGCCAGCAGCCCATCCAGCGGGCAGCCGGCGTTACGAGAGCAGTACTTC. V is TRBV11-2 and J is TRBJ2-7, with D possibly TRBD2 on 6 matching bases. CDR3 length: 17 residues. Germline CDR1 and CDR2: SGHAT and FQNNGV. The ends were cut back, 5 bases at V and 7 bases at J, with 27 bases in the middle.

There are a few counts of this clonotype. The J gene is TRBJ2-7, the V gene TRBV12-3 or TRBV12-4; possibly TRBD1 or TRBD2 for D (5 bases each). There are 14 residues in the CDR3. The V gene lost 5 bases and the J gene lost 0 bases, with 11 bases spanning the gap. The CDR3 coding sequence is TGTGCCAGCAGTCTCCGGGACGTCTCCTACGAGCAGTACTTC. Amino acids: CASSLRDVSYEQYF.

This clonotype was seen more than once but under ten times. V usage is TRBV20-1 and J usage is TRBJ2-5; perhaps TRBD1 as D (6 bases). CDR3 length equals 18 residues. V was trimmed by 3 bases and J by 0 bases, leaving 23 bases between them. Germline V gene sequence: CDR1 DFQATT, CDR2 SNEGSKA (reference sequence). CDR3 in amino acids: CSASKSQGLALYQETQYF. The DNA for the CDR3 is TGCAGTGCTAGCAAGTCGCAGGGGCTCGCGTTGTACCAAGAGACCCAGTACTTC.

The rearrangement uses TRBV6-5 and TRBJ2-4, with TRBD1 as a possible D gene (6 bases). The end of the DNA fits TRBJ2-7 better, so the J call may be wrong. This CDR3 has 14 amino acids. Germline-derived CDR1 and CDR2 are MNHEY and SVGAGI. The CDR3 sequence: CASSPSGHPYEQYF. The DNA for the CDR3 is TGTGCCAGCAGCCCTTCGGGACACCCCTACGAGCAGTACTTC.

This chain's CDR3 is CASSYKAGAYNEQYF. CDR3 nucleotide sequence: TGTGCCAGCAGCTACAAAGCGGGAGCCTACAATGAGCAGTACTTC. V usage is TRBV7-2 and J usage is TRBJ2-5; TRBD2 matches 8 bases. CDR1 SGHTA and CDR2 FQGNSA come from the germline V gene. V dropped 4 bases and J dropped 11; count of bases not matched to a gene: 15. The length of the CDR3 is 15 residues.